What follows is one T cell receptor beta chain and its context. Its target is not known. TCRdb fed the reads into MiXCR, producing one record per CDR3 protein. The sample includes some 400,000 distinct CDR3 sequences, 30% to 40% of them seen just once. Per germline, CDR1 MGHRA and CDR2 YSYEKL. J was trimmed by 3 bases and V by 1 base; bases with no gene match: 7. CDR3 length: 17 residues. The data originate from a study of T cell repertoires in cytomegalovirus infection. Across the study: Both a matching HLA type and CMV infection were indicated by public TCR beta signatures. Study-wide results and limits: The ex vivo response was dominated by HLA-C-restricted CMV-specific TCR beta clonotypes. CMV carriers having the relevant HLA were flagged by cumulative public TCR beta family frequency.

Sequencing used PBMCs. This sequence joins TRBV4-1 and TRBJ1-5, with 9 bases aligning to TRBD1. The receptor was derived from a human donor in good health (CMV status not recorded). Some clones in this sample may be carry-over from other donors' samples. The CDR3: CASSQGGQGLHNQPQHF. The CDR3 DNA reads as TGCGCCAGCAGCCAAGGGGGACAGGGTCTCCACAATCAGCCCCAGCATTTT.